These T cell receptor beta chains were read from a single sample in a study of blood T cell repertoires in COVID-19. Using immunoSEQ multiplex PCR, the repertoire was profiled, and TCRdb retains in-frame clones only, with some absent. The sample has under 100,000 clones; roughly four fifths are singletons. The sample comprised peripheral blood. The receptors were sampled from a human donor in a cohort sampled during active COVID-19. The CDR3 runs from the conserved cysteine through the conserved F or W. Each record gives: clone size, J gene, V gene, D gene, CDR3 DNA, CDR3 protein. D genes are given only for firm matches. Size values are once, few and many counts, or a class for expanded clones, and some rows have none.

.	TRBJ1-5	TRBV12-3/TRBV12-4	TRBD1	TGTGCCAGCAGCCCGACAGGGACTCAGCCCCAGCATTTT	CASSPTGTQPQHF
once	TRBJ2-1	TRBV7-9	.	TGTGCCAGCAGCGCGGGAAGGGGGCGCGAGAATGAGCAGTTCTTC	CASSAGRGRENEQFF
few	TRBJ2-2	TRBV5-1	.	TGCGCCAGCAGCGCAGGCCTTACCGGGGAGCTGTTTTTT	CASSAGLTGELFF
once	TRBJ2-7	TRBV10-2	TRBD1	TGCGCCAGCAGTAAGACCGGGACAGGGTCCTCCTACGAGCAGTACTTC	CASSKTGTGSSYEQYF
.	TRBJ1-1	TRBV30	.	TGTGCCTGGAGGGACACCTTCACTGAAGCTTTCTTT	CAWRDTFTEAFF
few	TRBJ1-2	TRBV18	TRBD1	TGTGCCAGCTCACCACTACAGGGGGCGGATGGCTACACCTTC	CASSPLQGADGYTF
.	TRBJ2-5	TRBV5-1	TRBD1	TGCGCCAGCAGCTCGTCCCCGGGACAGCAAGAGACCCAGTACTTC	CASSSSPGQQETQYF
.	TRBJ2-2	TRBV5-1	.	TGCGCCAGCAGCCCAAGACAGGTTTCAACCACCGGGGAGCTGTTTTTT	CASSPRQVSTTGELFF
few	TRBJ1-2	TRBV6-6	.	TGTGCCAGCAGTTACTCATCGTACACCTTC	CASSYSSYTF
once	TRBJ2-7	TRBV10-3	TRBD1	TGTGCCATCACCTCGCAGGGGACAGGGAACGAGCAGTACTTC	CAITSQGTGNEQYF
.	TRBJ1-1	TRBV5-1	.	TGCGCCAGCAGCTTGGCGTCAGGGCGTACGGAAGCTTTCTTT	CASSLASGRTEAFF
.	TRBJ1-2	TRBV29-1	.	TGCAGCGTTCCCAGCAACCCAACAGGTGGCTACACCTTC	CSVPSNPTGGYTF
.	TRBJ2-7	TRBV15	.	TGTGCCACCAGCAACCCGTCCCGGGTGGTCTACGAGCAGTACTTC	CATSNPSRVVYEQYF
.	TRBJ2-3	TRBV30	TRBD2	TGTGCCTGGAGTGGGGGGGGTGCGGATACGCAGTATTTT	CAWSGGGADTQYF
few	TRBJ1-2	TRBV12-3/TRBV12-4	TRBD1	TGTGCCAGCAGTTCTGACAGGGAGTCTGGCTACACCTTC	CASSSDRESGYTF
.	TRBJ1-5	TRBV6-5	.	TGTGCCAGCAGTTTTTGGACTGGGATTAGCAATCAGCCCCAGCATTTT	CASSFWTGISNQPQHF
.	TRBJ2-7	TRBV9	.	TGTGCCAGCAGCCCCGACCCTTGGGCAGGGCCCCCTCAGTACTTC	CASSPDPWAGPPQYF
.	TRBJ2-7	TRBV27	.	TGTGCCAGCAGTTTAGCTGGGCAGGGGAGCTCCTACGAGCAGTACTTC	CASSLAGQGSSYEQYF
.	TRBJ1-6	TRBV10-3	.	TGTGCCATCAGTGAAGGGAGCTCCTATAATTCACCCCTCCACTTT	CAISEGSSYNSPLHF
.	TRBJ1-4	TRBV29-1	.	TGCAGCGTGGGGGGACCAACTAATGAAAAACTGTTTTTT	CSVGGPTNEKLFF
.	TRBJ2-7	TRBV27	TRBD1	TGTGCCAGCAGCTCCCCGCAGAGGGGGCGCACCTACGAGCAGTACTTC	CASSSPQRGRTYEQYF
.	TRBJ2-1	TRBV5-5	TRBD2	TGTGCCAGCAGCCACCTTAGCGGGGGGGACTACAATGAGCAGTTCTTC	CASSHLSGGDYNEQFF
.	TRBJ1-6	TRBV4-1	.	TGCGCCAGCAGCCAAGATCGAGGGCCTGAGTCCTATAATTCACCCCTCCACTTT	CASSQDRGPESYNSPLHF
.	TRBJ2-3	TRBV19	.	TGTGCCAGTAGATTTCCGGGAGATACGCAGTATTTT	CASRFPGDTQYF
.	TRBJ1-2	TRBV28	.	TGTGCCAGCAGTACCCCTGGGGGGGCCAACTATGGCTACACCTTC	CASSTPGGANYGYTF
.	TRBJ2-3	TRBV19	.	TGTGCCAGTAGTATACAAGGAGGGACAGATACGCAGTATTTT	CASSIQGGTDTQYF
once	TRBJ2-3	TRBV3-1/TRBV3-2	TRBD2	TGTGCCAGCAGCCAGGCCGGGACTAGCGGGGGGGTAGATACGCAGTATTTT	CASSQAGTSGGVDTQYF
.	TRBJ2-3	TRBV11-2	TRBD2	TGTGCCAGCAGCCAGGGGCGGGGGGGGCAAGTTACGCAGTATTTT	CASSQGRGGQVTQYF
few	TRBJ1-2	TRBV6-6	.	TGTGCCAGCAGCCCAACCCCCTCGGTCTTCTATGGCTACACCTTC	CASSPTPSVFYGYTF
.	TRBJ2-4	TRBV6-6	TRBD2	TGTGCCAGCAGCCGAGGACTAGCGGGGGCCCAAGTAGCCAAAAACATTCAGTACTTC	CASSRGLAGAQVAKNIQYF
.	TRBJ2-3	TRBV11-1	.	TGTGCCAGCAGGGAAACCGGGGCAGATACGCAGTATTTT	CASRETGADTQYF
.	TRBJ2-7	TRBV7-2	.	TGTGCCAGCAGTTTCCTCCCAGGGGACTACGAGCAGTACTTC	CASSFLPGDYEQYF
.	TRBJ2-6	TRBV28	.	TGTGCCAGCAGTTTAGACGGAGTCTCTGGGGCCAACGTCCTGACTTTC	CASSLDGVSGANVLTF
.	TRBJ1-2	TRBV30	TRBD1	TGTGCCTGGAGACAGACAGGGGCGGGCTATGGCTACACCTTC	CAWRQTGAGYGYTF
.	TRBJ1-1	TRBV4-2	TRBD1	TGTGCCAGCAGCCATCCCCGGACAGGGAGTGCTTTCTTT	CASSHPRTGSAFF
.	TRBJ1-3	TRBV7-9	TRBD1	TGTGCCAGCACCAATAAGGGGACAGTCTCTGGAAACACCATATATTTT	CASTNKGTVSGNTIYF
.	TRBJ2-7	TRBV6-5	.	TGTGCCAGCAGTTACCGGACAAGCTACGAGCAGTACTTC	CASSYRTSYEQYF
.	TRBJ1-2	TRBV4-1	TRBD1	TGCGCCAGCAGAGAACAGGGGGTGGATGGCTACACCTTC	CASREQGVDGYTF
.	TRBJ2-2	TRBV19	TRBD1	TGTGCCAGTATTAGGGGACAGGGGTACACCGGGGAGCTGTTTTTT	CASIRGQGYTGELFF
.	TRBJ2-7	TRBV5-1	.	TGCGCCAGCAGCTTGGATAAAGGGGGTAGTGGGCCGAACTCCTACGAGCAGTACTTC	CASSLDKGGSGPNSYEQYF
once	TRBJ2-5	TRBV9	TRBD2	TGTGCCAGCAGCGCCAAGGGAGCGGGGGGGCCCTCCGGCGAGACCCAGTACTTC	CASSAKGAGGPSGETQYF
few	TRBJ2-2	TRBV5-1	.	TGCGCCAGCAGACAAACCGGGGAGCTGTTTTTT	CASRQTGELFF
.	TRBJ2-2	TRBV18	TRBD1	TGTGCCAGCTCATCCCTCGGGGCAGGGGGAAACACCGGGGAGCTGTTTTTT	CASSSLGAGGNTGELFF
.	TRBJ1-6	TRBV15	.	TGTGCCACCAGCAGAGATCCCGTGGGGGGTTTTTCACCCCTCCACTTT	CATSRDPVGGFSPLHF
few	TRBJ1-5	TRBV7-2	TRBD1	TGTGCCAGCAGCTTATCGACAGGGGATAGCAATCAGCCCCAGCATTTT	CASSLSTGDSNQPQHF
.	TRBJ2-3	TRBV3-1/TRBV3-2	TRBD1	TGTGCCAGCAGCCAAGGGGACAGGGGATCGTATTTT	CASSQGDRGSYF